This T cell receptor beta chain was documented in a study of T-cell reconstitution after alpha-beta-depleted transplantation in children. General study points: Some patients owed their high day-60 TCRbeta diversity to surviving recipient T cells and thymic progenitors. Several hundred rapidly expanded clones from non-depleted graft cells reportedly supplied alpha-beta T cells about two months post-transplant.

Regarding this clonotype: Its antigen is undetermined.

It was with unique molecular identifiers that the TCRbeta library was prepared. TCRdb reprocessed the PCR reads with MiXCR, giving one entry per CDR3 protein. The sample carries hundreds of thousands of distinct CDR3 sequences, around 16% recorded once. V lost 0 bases and J lost 7, with 13 bases in between. The CDR3 is 14 amino acids. The receptor comes from a boy younger than two who had a stem cell transplant for Wiskott-Aldrich syndrome, so the T cells may come from the graft donor. The genes are TRBV12-3 or TRBV12-4 and TRBJ2-7; a possible D gene is TRBD1 (6 bases). This specimen consisted of PBMCs, mostly from graft donor cells, obtained 360 days after TCRalphabeta/CD19-depleted stem cell transplant. CDR3 sequence (DNA): TGTGCCAGCAGTTTAGCAGGGGGTATGCCAGAGCAGTACTTC. Protein product: CASSLAGGMPEQYF.